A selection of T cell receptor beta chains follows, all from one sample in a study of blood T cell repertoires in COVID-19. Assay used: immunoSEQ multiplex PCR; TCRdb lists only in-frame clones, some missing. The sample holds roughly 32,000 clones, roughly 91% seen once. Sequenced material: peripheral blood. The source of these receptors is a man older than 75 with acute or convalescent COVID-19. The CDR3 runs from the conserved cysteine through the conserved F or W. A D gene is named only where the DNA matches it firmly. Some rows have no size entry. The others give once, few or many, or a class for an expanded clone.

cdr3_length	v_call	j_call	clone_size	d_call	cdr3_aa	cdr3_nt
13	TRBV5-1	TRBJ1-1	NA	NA	CASSFNYNTEAFF	TGCGCCAGCAGCTTTAATTATAACACTGAAGCTTTCTTT
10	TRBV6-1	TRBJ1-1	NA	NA	CASSDRVAFF	TGTGCCAGCAGTGACAGGGTAGCTTTCTTT
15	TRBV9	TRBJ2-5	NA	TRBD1	CASSIRDRQGETQYF	TGTGCCAGCAGCATAAGGGACAGGCAGGGGGAGACCCAGTACTTC
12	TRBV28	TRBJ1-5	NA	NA	CASSAGDQPQHF	TGTGCCAGCAGTGCAGGGGATCAGCCCCAGCATTTT
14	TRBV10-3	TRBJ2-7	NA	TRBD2	CAISASGGSYEQYF	TGTGCCATCAGTGCTAGCGGGGGGTCCTACGAGCAGTACTTC
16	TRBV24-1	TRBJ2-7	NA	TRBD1	CATSDLGDRGTYEQYF	TGTGCCACCAGTGATTTGGGGGACAGGGGAACTTACGAGCAGTACTTC
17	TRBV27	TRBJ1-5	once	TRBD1	CASSLRGSPGTEQPQHF	TGTGCCAGCAGTTTAAGGGGGAGTCCCGGGACAGAGCAGCCCCAGCATTTT
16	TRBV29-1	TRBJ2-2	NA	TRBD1	CSASPQGAGGTGELFF	TGCAGCGCGTCCCCCCAAGGGGCAGGGGGCACCGGGGAGCTGTTTTTT
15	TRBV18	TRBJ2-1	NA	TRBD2	CASSLLAGPYNEQFF	TGTGCCAGCTCATTACTAGCGGGGCCCTACAATGAGCAGTTCTTC
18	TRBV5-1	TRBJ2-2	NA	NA	CASSLASQGFVNTGELFF	TGCGCCAGCAGCTTGGCGAGCCAGGGGTTTGTGAACACCGGGGAGCTGTTTTTT
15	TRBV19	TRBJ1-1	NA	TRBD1	CATSPGQGAFAEAFF	TGTGCCACATCCCCGGGACAGGGGGCTTTTGCTGAAGCTTTCTTT
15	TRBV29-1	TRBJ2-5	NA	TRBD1	CSVGGTGGMQETQYF	TGCAGCGTTGGGGGGACAGGGGGGATGCAAGAGACCCAGTACTTC
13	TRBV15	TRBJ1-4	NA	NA	CATLRGHSEKLFF	TGTGCCACCCTGAGGGGACACTCCGAAAAACTGTTTTTT
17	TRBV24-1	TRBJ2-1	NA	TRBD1	CATSDSTGRGRVNEQFF	TGTGCCACCAGTGACTCCACCGGCAGGGGGCGAGTTAATGAGCAGTTCTTC
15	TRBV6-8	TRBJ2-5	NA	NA	CASKLDTYREETQYF	TGTGCCAGCAAGCTGGACACCTATAGAGAAGAGACCCAGTACTTC
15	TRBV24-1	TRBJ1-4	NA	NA	CATSDSVATNEKLFF	TGTGCCACCAGTGACTCCGTTGCAACTAATGAAAAACTGTTTTTT
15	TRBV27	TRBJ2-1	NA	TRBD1	CASSLVSTGGDEQFF	TGTGCCAGCAGTTTAGTCTCAACAGGGGGCGATGAGCAGTTCTTC
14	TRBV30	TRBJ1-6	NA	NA	CAWSPSFEDSPLHF	TGTGCCTGGAGTCCTTCCTTCGAGGATTCACCCCTCCACTTT
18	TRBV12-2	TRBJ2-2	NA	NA	CASRLAAATGDDTGELFF	TGTGCAAGTCGCTTAGCTGCGGCGACAGGGGATGACACCGGGGAGCTGTTTTTT
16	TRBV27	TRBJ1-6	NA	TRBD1	CASSLPRQGRNSPLHF	TGTGCCAGCAGTCTTCCGAGACAGGGGAGAAATTCACCCCTCCACTTT
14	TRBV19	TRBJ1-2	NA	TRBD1	CASNTGGLAYGYTF	TGTGCCAGTAACACAGGGGGCTTGGCCTATGGCTACACCTTC
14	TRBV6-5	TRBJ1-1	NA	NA	CASSRPGRNTEAFF	TGTGCCAGCAGTAGGCCGGGAAGGAACACTGAAGCTTTCTTT
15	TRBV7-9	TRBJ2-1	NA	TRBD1	CASSLPGQGSNEQFF	TGTGCCAGCAGCTTGCCCGGACAGGGATCCAATGAGCAGTTCTTC
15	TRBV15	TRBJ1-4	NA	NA	CATRAYSATNEKLFF	TGTGCCACCAGGGCGTACAGTGCAACTAATGAAAAACTGTTTTTT
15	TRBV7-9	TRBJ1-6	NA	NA	CASSLGEGHNSPLHF	TGTGCCAGCAGCTTAGGGGAGGGCCATAATTCACCCCTCCACTTT
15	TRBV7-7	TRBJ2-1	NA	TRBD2	CASSSTSGGRDEQFF	TGTGCCAGCAGCTCTACTAGCGGGGGGCGAGATGAGCAGTTCTTC
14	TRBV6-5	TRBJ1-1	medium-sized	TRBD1	CASRLGQGATEAFF	TGTGCCAGCAGACTGGGACAGGGGGCGACTGAAGCTTTCTTT
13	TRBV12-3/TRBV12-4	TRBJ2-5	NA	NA	CASSFGRGETQYF	TGTGCCAGCAGTTTTGGCAGGGGAGAGACCCAGTACTTC
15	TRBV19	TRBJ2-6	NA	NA	CASSPQGSGANVLTF	TGTGCCAGTAGTCCACAGGGATCTGGGGCCAACGTCCTGACTTTC
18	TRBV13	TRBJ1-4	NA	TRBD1	CASSDRGTGTPTNEKLFF	TGTGCCAGCAGCGACCGTGGGACAGGGACTCCAACTAATGAAAAACTGTTTTTT
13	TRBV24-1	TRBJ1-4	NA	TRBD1	CATWTGPNEKLFF	TGTGCCACCTGGACAGGGCCTAATGAAAAACTGTTTTTT
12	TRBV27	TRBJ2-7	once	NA	CASRGAGHEQYF	TGTGCCAGCAGGGGAGCGGGCCACGAGCAGTACTTC
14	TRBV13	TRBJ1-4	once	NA	CASSPFGGGEKLFF	TGTGCCAGCAGCCCCTTCGGCGGCGGGGAAAAACTGTTTTTT
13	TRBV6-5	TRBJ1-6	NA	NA	CASRRQRNSPLHF	TGTGCCAGCAGGCGACAGAGGAATTCACCCCTCCACTTT
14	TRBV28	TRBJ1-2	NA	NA	CASLAGGGSYGYTF	TGTGCCAGCCTCGCGGGTGGGGGGAGCTATGGCTACACCTTC
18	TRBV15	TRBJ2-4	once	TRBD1	CATSRQTYRGVAKNIQYF	TGTGCCACCAGCAGACAGACATACAGGGGGGTAGCCAAAAACATTCAGTACTTC
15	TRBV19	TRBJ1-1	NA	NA	CASSIMVGSATEAFF	TGTGCCAGTAGTATAATGGTCGGGTCAGCCACTGAAGCTTTCTTT
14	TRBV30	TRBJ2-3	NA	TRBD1	CAPKGGTGADTQYF	TGTGCCCCTAAGGGTGGGACAGGAGCAGATACGCAGTATTTT
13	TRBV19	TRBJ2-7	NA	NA	CASSTYQGGEQYF	TGTGCCAGTAGCACCTACCAGGGCGGCGAGCAGTACTTC
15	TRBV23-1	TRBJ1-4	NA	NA	CATPTRGGEYEKLFF	TGCGCCACCCCGACAAGGGGGGGGGAGTATGAAAAACTGTTTTTT
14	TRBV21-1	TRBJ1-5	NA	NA	CASSKGELRQPQHF	TGTGCCAGCAGCAAAGGTGAGTTGCGGCAGCCCCAGCATTTT
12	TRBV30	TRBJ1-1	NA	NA	CAWSPLSTEAFF	TGTGCCTGGAGCCCCCTTAGCACTGAAGCTTTCTTT
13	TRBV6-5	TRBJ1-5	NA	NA	CASSSDRNQPQHF	TGTGCCAGCAGTTCCGACAGGAATCAGCCCCAGCATTTT
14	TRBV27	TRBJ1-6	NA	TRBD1	CASSWDRYNSPLHF	TGTGCCAGCAGTTGGGACAGATATAATTCACCCCTCCACTTT
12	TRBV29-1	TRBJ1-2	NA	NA	CSVDRGNNGYTF	TGCAGCGTTGACAGGGGCAATAATGGCTACACCTTC
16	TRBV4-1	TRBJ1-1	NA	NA	CASSQGEGLRNTEAFF	TGCGCCAGCAGCCAAGGGGAGGGGCTCCGAAACACTGAAGCTTTCTTT
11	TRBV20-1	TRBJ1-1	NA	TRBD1	CSANRGSEAFF	TGCAGTGCTAACAGGGGTTCTGAAGCTTTCTTT
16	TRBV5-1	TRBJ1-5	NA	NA	CASSPRTDYSNQPQHF	TGCGCCAGCAGCCCCCGGACAGACTATAGCAATCAGCCCCAGCATTTT